The 18 T cell receptor beta chains below all came from one sample that was sequenced in a study of monozygotic twins with inflammatory bowel disease. TCRdb re-called the 5' RACE reads; one entry per CDR3 protein, DNA not given. The sample includes 300,000 to 450,000 distinct CDR3 sequences. Sequences were obtained from blood. The source is a human donor with ulcerative colitis or Crohn's disease, or a healthy co-twin of an affected twin (not recorded which).

CDR3 region: CASSLTGDIAWEQFF. This rearrangement joins TRBV19 to TRBJ2-1; checking the TCRdb D call of TRBD1 is not possible without DNA. The CDR3 covers 15 residues. Germline CDR1 and CDR2: LNHDA and SQIVND (reference sequence).

The chain has TRBV21-1 and TRBJ2-7; TCRdb's D call, TRBD1, is unchecked because there is no DNA. TRBV21-1 is labeled a pseudogene. There are 17 residues in the CDR3. The CDR3 here is CASSKARGGQGPNEQYF.

The chain is built from TRBV9 and TRBJ1-4. CDR1 is SGDLS and CDR2 is YYNGEE in the germline V gene. This CDR3 is 15 amino acids long. CDR3: CASSSKIATNEKLFF.

V gene TRBV7-8 combines with J gene TRBJ1-1; TCRdb's assignment of TRBD1 cannot be checked, as there is no DNA. The CDR3 loop spans 13 amino acids. Germline CDR1 SGHVS, CDR2 FQNEAQ. This CDR3 reads CASSLAGTTEAFF.

This chain links TRBV20-1 with TRBJ2-2; there is no DNA to check the TCRdb D call of TRBD1. The germline V gene encodes CDR1 DFQATT and CDR2 SNEGSKA (reference sequence). The CDR3 contains 18 residues. CDR3 amino acids: CSARVPSLLRQSPGELFF.

The chain uses TRBV5-5 and TRBJ1-1; with no DNA, the TCRdb D assignment of TRBD1 cannot be verified. The CDR3 runs to 15 residues. The germline CDR1 and CDR2 sequences are SGHKS and YYEKEE (reference sequence). CDR3 sequence: CASSFIRVTNTEAFF.

The genes are TRBV19 and TRBJ2-5; TCRdb names TRBD1, which stays unverified in the absence of DNA. CDR3 length: 14 amino acids. CDR1 and CDR2 (germline): LNHDA, SQIVND (reference sequence). The CDR3 protein is CASSSQGAGETQYF.

The chain joins TRBV24-1 to TRBJ2-1. From germline, CDR1 is KGHDR and CDR2 SFDVKD. The CDR3 sequence is 13 residues long. CDR3 protein: CATSRGSYNEQFF.

The J gene is TRBJ1-5, the V gene TRBV19; with no DNA, the TCRdb D assignment of TRBD1 cannot be verified. This CDR3 is built from 15 residues. CDR1 and CDR2 from the germline V gene are LNHDA and SQIVND (reference sequence). The CDR3 reads CASSGGQGGNQPQHF. Using reference TRBV19 and TRBJ1-5 for the parts outside the CDR3, the full variable domain is DGGITQSPKYLFRKEGQNVTLSCEQNLNHDAMYWYRQDPGQGLRLIYYSQIVNDFQKGDIAEGYSVSREKKESFPLTVTSAQKNPTAFYLCASSGGQGGNQPQHFGDGTRLSIL.

The chain uses TRBV7-2 and TRBJ2-5; TCRdb picks TRBD2, but there is no DNA to check that call. Germline-derived CDR1 and CDR2 are SGHTA and FQGNSA. The length of the CDR3 is 14 residues. The CDR3 spells CASSRTSAQETQYF.

V usage is TRBV12-3 or TRBV12-4 and J usage is TRBJ2-4; the TCRdb D gene call, TRBD1, has no DNA to confirm it. The CDR3 loop spans 16 amino acids. This CDR3 is CASSLPQGRWGNIQYF.

This chain uses TRBV6-2 or TRBV6-3 with TRBJ1-5. Per germline, CDR1 MNHEY and CDR2 SVGEGT. The CDR3 length is 17 residues. CDR3 sequence reads: CASSYSSGTAYHQPQHF.

J is TRBJ2-5 and V is TRBV6-5. CDR1 is MNHEY and CDR2 is SVGAGI in the germline V gene. The CDR3 loop spans 16 amino acids. CDR3 sequence reads: CASSYSVSVVQETQYF.

The chain joins TRBV6-4 to TRBJ2-7. CDR3 length equals 14 residues. CDR1 is MRHNA, CDR2 SNTAGT, per germline. The CDR3 protein is CASSDPTISYEQYF.

The chain recombines TRBV6-1 with TRBJ2-7; TCRdb lists TRBD1, though no DNA is available to test this call. In germline, CDR1 is MNHNS, CDR2 SASEGT. CDR3 length: 15 amino acids. This CDR3 is CASSARTANSYEQYF.

The chain uses TRBV4-1 and TRBJ2-7; TCRdb names TRBD1, which stays unverified in the absence of DNA. This CDR3 is built from 14 residues. The V gene's germline CDR1 is MGHRA and CDR2 YSYEKL. The CDR3 is CASSQQGASYEQYF.

The gene calls are TRBV18 and TRBJ2-5. The CDR3 runs 14 residues. CDR1 is KGHSH, CDR2 LQKENI, per germline. The CDR3 region is CASSPQKGQETQYF.

The chain joins TRBV7-9 to TRBJ1-6; TCRdb proposes TRBD1, but this gene call is untestable without DNA. The CDR3 totals 14 residues. From germline, CDR1 is SEHNR and CDR2 FQNEAQ (reference sequence). This CDR3 reads CASSTGMNNSPLHF.